The next 22 T cell receptor beta chains were all read from a single sample in a study of blood T cell repertoires in COVID-19. TCRdb's copy holds only in-frame clones and misses some; the assay was immunoSEQ multiplex PCR. There are around 280,000 clones in the sample; roughly 89% occur only once, and approximately 5.7% lies in the top ten. Sequencing used PBMCs or T cells enriched from blood (not recorded which). These receptors were collected from a woman between 40 and 55 years old who had recovered from COVID-19.

This rearrangement joins TRBV28 to TRBJ1-4, with D perhaps matching TRBD1 (6 bases). The ends were cut back, 1 base at V and 8 bases at J, with 20 bases in the middle. Germline values: CDR1 MDHEN, CDR2 SYDVKM. This CDR3 has 17 residues. CDR3 DNA sequence: TGTGCCAGCAGTTTATTCAGGGGACGGGGCGAGGGGGAAAAACTGTTTTTT. It is translated as CASSLFRGRGEGEKLFF.

The V call is TRBV28, the J call TRBJ2-5, with 7 positions matching TRBD1. Germline CDR1 reads MDHEN; CDR2 reads SYDVKM. This CDR3 has 14 amino acids. J lost 5 bases, V lost 6 bases, and 9 bases had no gene match. In DNA form, the CDR3 reads TGTGCCAGCAGCCAGCCGACAGGGAAGGAGACCCAGTACTTC. Its protein is CASSQPTGKETQYF.

The gene calls are TRBV6-1 and TRBJ1-2; 8 bases line up with TRBD1. Germline-derived CDR1 and CDR2 are MNHNS and SASEGT. V lost 1 base and J lost 4; bases outside the gene matches: 5. This CDR3 region has 15 residues. CDR3 residues: CASSEGFGTGYGYTF. The CDR3, as DNA: TGTGCCAGCAGTGAAGGTTTCGGGACAGGCTATGGCTACACCTTC.

The V call is TRBV9, the J call TRBJ2-1; 7 nucleotides agree with TRBD2. CDR1 and CDR2 from the germline V gene are SGDLS and YYNGEE. The V segment lost 1 base and the J segment 6 bases; nucleotides outside the gene matches: 10. The CDR3 length is 16 residues. The CDR3 DNA sequence: TGTGCCAGCAGCGTAACTTTTGGCAGGGAGGGCAATGAGCAGTTCTTC. Residues: CASSVTFGREGNEQFF. The full variable domain, rest sourced from reference TRBV9 and TRBJ2-1, is DSGVTQTPKHLITATGQRVTLRCSPRSGDLSVYWYQQSLDQGLQFLIQYYNGEERAKGNILERFSAQQFPDLHSELNLSSLELGDSALYFCASSVTFGREGNEQFFGPGTRLTVL.

This clone was picked up one time. V usage is TRBV7-2 and J usage is TRBJ1-5, with TRBD1 as a possible D gene (5 bases). The CDR3 is made up of 14 amino acids. In germline, CDR1 is SGHTA, CDR2 FQGNSA. V shed 5 bases and J shed 4 bases, with 12 bases lying between them. In nucleotides, the CDR3 is TGTGCCAGCAGCCCCAATACAGGAAATCAGCCCCAGCATTTT. This codes for CASSPNTGNQPQHF.

The rearrangement uses TRBV5-8 and TRBJ2-1; 10 bases are a match to TRBD2. Trimming took 2 bases from V and 6 from J; bases not matched to a gene: 5. Per germline, CDR1 SGHTS and CDR2 YDEGEE. The CDR3 totals 15 residues. Here the CDR3 DNA reads TGTGCCAGCAGCTTAGGGACTAGCGTCACCAATGAGCAGTTCTTC. It codes for CASSLGTSVTNEQFF.

This clone occurred a few times. The V call is TRBV28, the J call TRBJ1-6; 7 bases agree with TRBD1. Losses at the gene ends were 7 bases for V and 2 bases for J; bases not matched to a gene: 8. Germline V gives CDR1 MDHEN, CDR2 SYDVKM. The CDR3 contains 16 residues. The CDR3, as DNA: TGTGCCAGCAATAGGGGGCGGCTAACCTATAATTCACCCCTCCACTTT. Translation: CASNRGRLTYNSPLHF.

This clone occurred a few times. The chain employs TRBV28 and TRBJ2-4, with 9 bases aligning to TRBD2. The V segment lost 7 bases and the J segment 0 bases; nucleotides outside the gene matches: 7. The CDR3 has 16 amino acids. Per germline, CDR1 MDHEN and CDR2 SYDVKM. This chain's CDR3 is CASTTSGSLAKNIQYF. Here the CDR3 DNA reads TGTGCCAGCACAACTAGCGGGTCACTAGCCAAAAACATTCAGTACTTC.

This clone is a singleton in its sample. The chain has TRBV5-5 and TRBJ2-1; weak D call: TRBD1 (5 bases). From germline, CDR1 is SGHKS and CDR2 YYEKEE (reference sequence). The CDR3 runs to 14 residues. Trimming shortened V by 4 bases and J by 1 base, and 9 bases separated the two germline ends. In DNA, the CDR3 is TGTGCCAGCAGCCGGCAGGGTTCCTACAATGAGCAGTTCTTC. This gives the protein CASSRQGSYNEQFF.

V gene TRBV11-2 combines with J gene TRBJ2-1; 11 bases fit TRBD2. Germline CDR1 reads SGHAT; CDR2 reads FQNNGV. The CDR3 is made up of 14 amino acids. Trimming removed 6 bases from V and 9 bases from J; junction bases left unmatched: 7. In nucleotides, the CDR3 is TGTGCCAGCAGGCAACTAGCGGGAGCTTTTGAGCAGTTCTTC. Translating it yields CASRQLAGAFEQFF.

The chain carries TRBV19 and TRBJ2-5; possibly TRBD1 for D (7 bases). Trimming shortened V by 4 bases and J by 5 bases, and 8 bases separated the two germline ends. Germline-derived CDR1 and CDR2 are LNHDA and SQIVND (reference sequence). The CDR3 runs 12 residues. CDR3 in amino acids: CASSTGGETQYF. The CDR3 bases are TGTGCCAGTAGTACAGGGGGGGAGACCCAGTACTTC.

For this clone: One end of the junction fails to match germline, which may point to a read error. The chain has TRBV19 and TRBJ2-2, with D possibly TRBD1 on 6 matching bases. Germline V gene lookup returns CDR1 LNHDA and CDR2 SQIVND (reference sequence). CDR3 length equals 14 residues. CDR3 loop: CASSMGTSTVELFF. The CDR3 bases are TGTGCCAGTAGTATGGGGACAAGCACCGTGGAGCTGTTTTTT.

The rearrangement joins TRBV29-1 to TRBJ1-2; D possibly corresponds to TRBD1 (5 bases). The CDR3 totals 11 residues. Germline V gene data show CDR1 as SQVTM and CDR2 as ANQGSEA. The V end lost 6 bases, the J end lost 8 bases, and 13 bases lay between the germline ends. The CDR3 bases are TGCAGCGTCCTGGCAGGGTGGGGCTACACCTTC. Its protein is CSVLAGWGYTF. Looking up the rest from reference TRBV29-1 and TRBJ1-2 gives the full variable domain: SAVISQKPSRDICQRGTSLTIQCQVDSQVTMMFWYRQQPGQSLTLIATANQGSEATYESGFVIDKFPISRPNLTFSTLTVSNMSPEDSSIYLCSVLAGWGYTFGSGTRLTVV.

The rearrangement joins TRBV7-9 to TRBJ2-7; D gene ambiguous. Per the germline V gene, CDR1 is SEHNR and CDR2 is FQNEAQ (reference sequence). V shed 3 bases and J shed 3 bases, with 6 bases lying between them. CDR3 length: 12 residues. The CDR3 bases are TGTGCCAGCAGCTTCGACAACTACGAGCAGTACTTC. This gives the protein CASSFDNYEQYF. Together with reference TRBV7-9 and TRBJ2-7, the CDR3 gives the full variable domain: DTGVSQNPRHKITKRGQNVTFRCDPISEHNRLYWYRQTLGQGPEFLTYFQNEAQLEKSRLLSDRFSAERPKGSFSTLEIQRTEQGDSAMYLCASSFDNYEQYFGPGTRLTVT.

This sequence joins TRBV15 and TRBJ2-5; D uncertain. The V end was cut by 3 bases, the J end by 6 bases, with 17 bases between. Germline CDR1 and CDR2: LNHNV and YYDKDF (reference sequence). The CDR3 extends over 15 amino acids. The CDR3 reads CATSSVDLRAQTQYF. Here the CDR3 DNA reads TGTGCCACCAGCAGTGTCGACTTGCGAGCCCAGACCCAGTACTTC.

V gene TRBV11-3 combines with J gene TRBJ2-3; D ambiguous. Germline V lookup: CDR1 SGHNT, CDR2 YENEEA. The CDR3 totals 14 residues. Trimming cost V 1 base and J 4 bases, with 9 bases left between them. The CDR3 coding sequence is TGTGCCAGCAGCTTAGGGCGAGACTCAGATACGCAGTATTTT. The encoded protein is CASSLGRDSDTQYF.

This clone showed up just once. The chain is built from TRBV7-8 and TRBJ1-1; no reliable D call. This CDR3 region has 13 residues. Per germline, CDR1 SGHVS and CDR2 FQNEAQ. Deletions cut 3 bases from V and 2 bases from J, with 7 bases between. The CDR3 loop is CASSFRGNTEAFF. CDR3 sequence (DNA): TGTGCCAGCAGCTTTCGGGGAAACACTGAAGCTTTCTTT.

The gene calls are TRBV7-2 and TRBJ1-1, with 7 nucleotides matching TRBD1. From germline, CDR1 is SGHTA and CDR2 FQGNSA. J gave up 5 bases and V 2 bases, and 5 bases lay outside the gene matches. This CDR3 has 14 residues. CDR3 DNA: TGTGCCAGCAGCTTAAACTCACAGGGGACTGAAGCTTTCTTT. Translation: CASSLNSQGTEAFF. The full variable domain, rest sourced from reference TRBV7-2 and TRBJ1-1, is GAGVSQSPSNKVTEKGKDVELRCDPISGHTALYWYRQSLGQGLEFLIYFQGNSAPDKSGLPSDRFSAERTGGSVSTLTIQRTQQEDSAVYLCASSLNSQGTEAFFGQGTRLTVV.

This clone was seen just once. The chain joins TRBV27 to TRBJ2-1, with D perhaps matching TRBD1 (6 bases). The CDR3 contains 15 residues. Germline values: CDR1 MNHEY, CDR2 SMNVEV (reference sequence). V lost 3 bases to trimming and J lost 4 bases, with 13 bases between them. This CDR3 reads CASSLTGQRYNEQFF. CDR3 in DNA: TGTGCCAGCAGTTTGACAGGCCAGAGGTACAATGAGCAGTTCTTC.

This clone was seen a single time. V gene TRBV28 combines with J gene TRBJ2-2; TRBD1 aligns across 10 bases. This CDR3 has 15 residues. Trimming took 5 bases from V and 4 from J; bases not matched to a gene: 4. Germline V gene data show CDR1 as MDHEN and CDR2 as SYDVKM. The CDR3 region has the DNA TGTGCCAGCAGTGGGTGGGACAGGGGCACCGGGGAGCTGTTTTTT. Translated: CASSGWDRGTGELFF.

The CDR3 loop reads CASSLSTGSNEKLFF. In nucleotides, the CDR3 is TGTGCCAGCAGCTTGTCCACAGGGAGTAATGAAAAACTGTTTTTT. J is TRBJ1-4 and V is TRBV7-6, with a possible D match to TRBD1 (6 bases). Between the trimmed V and J ends, which lost 3 bases and 4 bases, there was a span of 12 bases. The germline CDR1 and CDR2 sequences are SGHVS and FNYEAQ. The CDR3 covers 15 residues.

About this clone: Other DNA variants within this sample encode the same CDR3. This chain connects TRBV27 to TRBJ2-2; 7 positions agree with TRBD1. V shed 5 bases, J shed 8 bases, and the junction held 2 bases outside the gene matches. The CDR3 sequence is 12 residues long. The germline gives CDR1 MNHEY, CDR2 SMNVEV (reference sequence). The DNA of the CDR3 is TGTGCCAGCAGTCTCAGGGGGGGGGAGCTGTTTTTT. It codes for CASSLRGGELFF.